The 8 T cell receptor beta chains in this list originate from one sample, sequenced in a study of breast tumors, draining lymph nodes, adjacent tissues. One entry per CDR3 protein results from TCRdb running MiXCR on the multiplex PCR reads. This table holds about 180,000 distinct CDR3 sequences, approximately 30% found once. Axillary draining lymph nodes of breast cancer patients supplied the node samples. Sequenced: axillary lymph node tissue. The receptors derive from a female donor with breast cancer. Some clones in this sample may be carry-over from other donors' samples.

There are many counts of this clonotype. The chain uses TRBV20-1 and TRBJ2-1, with TRBD1 identical over 8 bases. Germline V gene lookup returns CDR1 DFQATT and CDR2 SNEGSKA (reference sequence). V lost 1 base and J lost 2; bases outside the gene matches: 4. The CDR3 has 15 amino acids. CDR3 bases: TGCAGTGCTAGAGCCCGGACAGGGACCTACAATGAGCAGTTCTTC. Translated, it gives CSARARTGTYNEQFF.

V is TRBV2 and J is TRBJ1-2; 7 nucleotides match TRBD1. The V segment lost 8 bases and the J segment 7 bases; nucleotides outside the gene matches: 13. The CDR3 is 14 residues long. CDR1 and CDR2 (germline): SNHLY, FYNNEI. The CDR3 loop reads CASVTQGTTGGYTF. The CDR3 DNA is TGTGCCAGCGTAACACAGGGGACTACCGGTGGCTACACCTTC. The whole variable domain, filled in from reference TRBV2 and TRBJ1-2, reads EPEVTQTPSHQVTQMGQEVILRCVPISNHLYFYWYRQILGQKVEFLVSFYNNEISEKSEIFDDQFSVERPDGSNFTLKIRSTKLEDSAMYFCASVTQGTTGGYTFGSGTRLTVV.

At least ten counts were recorded for this clonotype. The rearrangement uses TRBV9 and TRBJ2-3; D is unclear. Germline CDR1 SGDLS, CDR2 YYNGEE. The V end lost 0 bases, the J end lost 2 bases, and 7 bases lay between the germline ends. CDR3 length equals 14 residues. CDR3 nucleotides: TGTGCCAGCAGCGTAGCGGGCTCCACAGATACGCAGTATTTT. It yields the protein CASSVAGSTDTQYF.

This clonotype was counted at least ten times. CDR3 sequence: CASSKPQGAPPYEQYF. CDR3 nucleotides: TGTGCCAGTAGTAAGCCACAGGGGGCTCCGCCTTACGAGCAGTACTTC. The chain couples TRBV19 to TRBJ2-7, with 9 bases that match TRBD1. Germline loops: CDR1 LNHDA, CDR2 SQIVND (reference sequence). This CDR3 contains 16 residues. V shed 4 bases, J shed 4 bases, and the junction held 11 bases outside the gene matches. Variable domain in full (rest from reference TRBV19 and TRBJ2-7): DGGITQSPKYLFRKEGQNVTLSCEQNLNHDAMYWYRQDPGQGLRLIYYSQIVNDFQKGDIAEGYSVSREKKESFPLTVTSAQKNPTAFYLCASSKPQGAPPYEQYFGPGTRLTVT.

A word on this clonotype: Germline is not matched at one junction end, which may reflect a read error. The chain couples TRBV6-5 to TRBJ1-1; D may be TRBD1 (6 bases). This CDR3 spans 16 amino acids. The germline CDR1 and CDR2 sequences are MNHEY and SVGAGI. The CDR3 bases are TGTGCCAGCAGTCAGAATGCTGGGGGCAGGGGATCTGATGCTTTCTTT. This sequence encodes CASSQNAGGRGSDAFF.

This clonotype was observed many times. The V gene is TRBV20-1, the J gene TRBJ2-7, with TRBD2 matching over 9 bases. This CDR3 has 15 amino acids. Germline trimming cut 6 bases from V and 2 bases from J; bases unmatched to any gene: 11. CDR1 and CDR2 from the germline V gene are DFQATT and SNEGSKA (reference sequence). CDR3 loop: CSAKTRLAAAYEQYF. In DNA form, the CDR3 reads TGCAGTGCAAAGACAAGACTAGCGGCAGCCTACGAGCAGTACTTC.

This clonotype was seen ten or more times. The CDR3 reads CASHKEGGQVNQPQHF. The DNA for the CDR3 is TGCGCCAGCCATAAGGAAGGGGGACAGGTTAATCAGCCCCAGCATTTT. This chain connects TRBV4-1 to TRBJ1-5; TRBD1 aligns across 8 bases. The CDR3 runs to 16 residues. Looked up from germline, CDR1 is MGHRA and CDR2 is YSYEKL. V was pared by 8 bases and J by 4 bases, with 13 bases of the junction left unmatched.

This clonotype appeared many times. The chain is built from TRBV7-9 and TRBJ2-5; 7 bases agree with TRBD1. Germline V lookup: CDR1 SEHNR, CDR2 FQNEAQ (reference sequence). CDR3 length equals 14 residues. Unmatched junction bases numbered 6, after V lost 5 bases and J lost 3 bases. The CDR3 nucleotides read TGTGCCAGCAGCCCCCGGACAGGTGAAGAGACCCAGTACTTC. Translated: CASSPRTGEETQYF. Full variable domain (rest looked up from reference TRBV7-9 and TRBJ2-5): DTGVSQNPRHKITKRGQNVTFRCDPISEHNRLYWYRQTLGQGPEFLTYFQNEAQLEKSRLLSDRFSAERPKGSFSTLEIQRTEQGDSAMYLCASSPRTGEETQYFGPGTRLLVL.